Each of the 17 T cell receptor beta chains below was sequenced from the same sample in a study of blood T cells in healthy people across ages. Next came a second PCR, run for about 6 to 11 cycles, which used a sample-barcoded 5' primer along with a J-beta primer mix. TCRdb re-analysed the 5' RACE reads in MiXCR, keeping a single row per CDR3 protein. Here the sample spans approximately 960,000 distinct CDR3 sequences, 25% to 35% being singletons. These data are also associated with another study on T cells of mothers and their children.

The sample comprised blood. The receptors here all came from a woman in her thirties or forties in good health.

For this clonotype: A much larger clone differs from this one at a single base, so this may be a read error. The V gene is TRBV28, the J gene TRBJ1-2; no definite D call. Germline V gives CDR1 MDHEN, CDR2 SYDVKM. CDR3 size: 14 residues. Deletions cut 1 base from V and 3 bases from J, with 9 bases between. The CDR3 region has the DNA TGTGCCAGCAGTTTATATCAGACTTACTATGGCTACACCTTC. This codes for CASSLYQTYYGYTF.

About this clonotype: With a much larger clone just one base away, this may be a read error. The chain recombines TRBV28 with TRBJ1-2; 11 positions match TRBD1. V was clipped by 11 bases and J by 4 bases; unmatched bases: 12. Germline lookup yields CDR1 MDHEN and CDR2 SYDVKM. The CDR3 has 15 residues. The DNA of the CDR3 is TGTGCCGGCACCACCCCCGGGACAGGGGGCTATGGCTACACCTTC. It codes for CAGTTPGTGGYGYTF.

CDR3 protein: CASSEGTGITGELFF. CDR3 bases: TGTGCCAGCAGCGAGGGGACAGGGATCACCGGGGAGCTGTTTTTT. The chain is built from TRBV5-6 and TRBJ2-2; TRBD1 agrees at 9 bases. CDR1 is SGHDT, CDR2 YYEEEE, per germline. This CDR3 contains 15 residues. V lost 4 bases, J lost 4 bases, and 5 bases stayed unmatched.

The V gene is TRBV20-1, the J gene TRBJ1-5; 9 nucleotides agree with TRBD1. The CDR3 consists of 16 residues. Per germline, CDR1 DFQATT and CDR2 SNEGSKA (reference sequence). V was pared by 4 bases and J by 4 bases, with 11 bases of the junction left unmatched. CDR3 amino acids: CSAKAGTGTGNQPQHF. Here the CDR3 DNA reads TGCAGTGCTAAAGCTGGGACAGGGACAGGGAATCAGCCCCAGCATTTT.

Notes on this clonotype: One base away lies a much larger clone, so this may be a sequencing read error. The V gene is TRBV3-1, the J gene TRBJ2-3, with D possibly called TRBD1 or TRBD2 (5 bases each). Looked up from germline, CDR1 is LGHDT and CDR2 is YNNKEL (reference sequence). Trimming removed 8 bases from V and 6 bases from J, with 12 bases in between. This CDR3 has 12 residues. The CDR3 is CASGPEGDTQYF. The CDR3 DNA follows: TGTGCCAGCGGCCCTGAGGGGGATACGCAGTATTTT.

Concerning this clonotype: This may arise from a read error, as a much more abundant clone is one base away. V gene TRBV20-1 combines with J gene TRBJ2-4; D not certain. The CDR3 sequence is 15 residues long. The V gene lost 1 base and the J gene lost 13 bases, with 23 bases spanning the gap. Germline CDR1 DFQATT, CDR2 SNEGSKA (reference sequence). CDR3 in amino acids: CSARVGLGVRNEQYF. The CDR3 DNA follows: TGCAGTGCTAGAGTAGGCCTAGGAGTGCGCAATGAGCAGTACTTC.

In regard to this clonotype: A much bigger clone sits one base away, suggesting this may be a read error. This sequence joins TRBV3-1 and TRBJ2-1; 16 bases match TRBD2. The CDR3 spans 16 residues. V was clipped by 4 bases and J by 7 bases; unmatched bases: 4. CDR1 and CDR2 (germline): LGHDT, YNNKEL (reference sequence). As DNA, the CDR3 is TGTGCCAGCAGCCGGGGACTAGCGGGGGGGCGGAATGAGCAGTTCTTC. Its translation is CASSRGLAGGRNEQFF.

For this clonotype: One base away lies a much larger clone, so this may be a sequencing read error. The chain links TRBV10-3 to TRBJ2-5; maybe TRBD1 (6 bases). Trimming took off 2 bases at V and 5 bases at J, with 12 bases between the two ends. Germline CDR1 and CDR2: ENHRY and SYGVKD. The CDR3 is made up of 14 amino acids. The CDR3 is CAISEQQGAETQYF. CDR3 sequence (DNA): TGTGCCATCAGTGAGCAACAGGGTGCGGAGACCCAGTACTTC.

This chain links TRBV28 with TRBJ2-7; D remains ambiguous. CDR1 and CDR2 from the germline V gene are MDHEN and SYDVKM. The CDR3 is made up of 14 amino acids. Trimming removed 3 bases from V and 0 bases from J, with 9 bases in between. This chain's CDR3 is CASSLMVTSYEQYF. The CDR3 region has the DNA TGTGCCAGCAGTTTGATGGTGACCTCCTACGAGCAGTACTTC.

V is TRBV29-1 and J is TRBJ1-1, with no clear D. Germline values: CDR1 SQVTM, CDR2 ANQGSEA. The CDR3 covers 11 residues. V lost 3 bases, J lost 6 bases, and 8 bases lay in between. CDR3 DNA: TGCAGCGTTGACGGGGTTTCTGAAGCTTTCTTT. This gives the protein CSVDGVSEAFF.

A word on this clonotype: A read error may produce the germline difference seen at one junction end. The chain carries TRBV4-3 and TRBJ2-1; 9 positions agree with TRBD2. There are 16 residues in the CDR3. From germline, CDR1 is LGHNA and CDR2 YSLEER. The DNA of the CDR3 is TGCGCCGGCAGCCTACTGAGCGGGGGGCCAGAAAATGAGCAGTTCTTC. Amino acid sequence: CAGSLLSGGPENEQFF.

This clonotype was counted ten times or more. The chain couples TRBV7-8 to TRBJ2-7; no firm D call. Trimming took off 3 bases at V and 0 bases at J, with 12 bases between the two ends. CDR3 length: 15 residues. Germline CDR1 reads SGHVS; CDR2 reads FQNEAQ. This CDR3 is CASSFSSVSSYEQYF. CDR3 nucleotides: TGTGCCAGCAGCTTTTCATCGGTTAGCTCCTACGAGCAGTACTTC.

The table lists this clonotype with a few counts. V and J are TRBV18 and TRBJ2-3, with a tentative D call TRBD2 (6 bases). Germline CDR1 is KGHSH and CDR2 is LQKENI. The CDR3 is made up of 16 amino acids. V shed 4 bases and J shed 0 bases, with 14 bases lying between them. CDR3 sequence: CASSRQGRGSTDTQYF. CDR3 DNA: TGTGCCAGCTCACGTCAGGGCCGGGGGAGCACAGATACGCAGTATTTT.

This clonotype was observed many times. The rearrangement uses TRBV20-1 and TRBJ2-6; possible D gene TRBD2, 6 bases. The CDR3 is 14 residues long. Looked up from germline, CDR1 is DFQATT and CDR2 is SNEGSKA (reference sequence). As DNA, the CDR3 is TGCAGCGCGGAAGGGGAGGTTGGGGCCAACGTCCTGACTTTC. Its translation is CSAEGEVGANVLTF.

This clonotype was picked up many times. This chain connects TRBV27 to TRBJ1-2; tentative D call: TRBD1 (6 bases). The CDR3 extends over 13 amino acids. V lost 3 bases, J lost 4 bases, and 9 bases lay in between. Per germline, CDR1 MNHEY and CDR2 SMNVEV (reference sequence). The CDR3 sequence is CASSFAGAYGYTF. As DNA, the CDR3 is TGTGCCAGCAGTTTTGCAGGGGCCTATGGCTACACCTTC.

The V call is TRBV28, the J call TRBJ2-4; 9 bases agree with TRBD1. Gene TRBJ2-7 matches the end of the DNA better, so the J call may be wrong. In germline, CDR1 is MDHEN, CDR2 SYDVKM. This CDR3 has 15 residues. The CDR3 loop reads CASIASGTGTYEQYF. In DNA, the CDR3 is TGTGCCAGCATCGCCTCCGGGACAGGGACCTACGAGCAGTACTTC.

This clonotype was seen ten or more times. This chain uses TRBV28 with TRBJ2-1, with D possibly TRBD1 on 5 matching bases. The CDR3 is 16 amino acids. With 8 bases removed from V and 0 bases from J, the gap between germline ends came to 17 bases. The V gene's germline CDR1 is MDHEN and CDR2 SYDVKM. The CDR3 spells CASGSSRGISYNEQFF. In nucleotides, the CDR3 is TGTGCCAGCGGGTCGTCAAGGGGTATCTCCTACAATGAGCAGTTCTTC.